This TCR beta chain was retrieved from a study of T cell clonality in common variable immunodeficiency. Whole-study results and caveats: Compared with controls, CVID subjects had fewer shared TCRbeta clones. In common variable immunodeficiency, TCR beta chains reportedly carried fewer deletions and N-nucleotide insertions.

Data came from immunoSEQ multiplex PCR; TCRdb stores just in-frame clones and leaves some out. The data show some 60,000 clones, with none appearing a single time. This clone has ten or more counts. The antigen is undetermined. Coverage ceases 3 residues before the CDR3 finishes, and the germline J gene fills in the end. Looked up from germline, CDR1 is GTSNPN and CDR2 is SVGIG (reference sequence). The CDR3 is 16 amino acids. The V gene lost 5 bases and the J gene lost 7 bases, with 23 bases spanning the gap. The gene calls are TRBV30 and TRBJ1-4; D perhaps matches TRBD1 (5 bases). The clonotype originates from a person between 18 and 75 years old in good health. The material sequenced was peripheral blood mononuclear cells. The CDR3 region is CAWSGVGEGPIEKLFF. The sequenced part of the CDR3 DNA is TGTGCCTGGTCTGGAGTAGGGGAGGGGCCGATTGAAAAA.